This record concerns one T cell receptor beta chain sequence. Its antigen is not identified. Generated by immunoSEQ multiplex PCR, the TCRdb table keeps only in-frame clones and is missing some. The table lists tens of thousands of clones, roughly 80% of them singletons, with approximately 30% in the top ten. The ends lost 2 bases at V and 7 bases at J; junction bases unmatched: 13. Germline lookup yields CDR1 SEHNR and CDR2 FQNEAQ (reference sequence). The CDR3 totals 18 residues. These data originate in a study of T cell responses to AZD1222 COVID-19 vaccine. The study, taken as a whole, reports: The study identified only five to seven AZD1222 recipients as seropositive at baseline.

The specimen was peripheral blood, collected on day 0 of AZD1222 vaccination. The receptor comes from an adult in good health. The chain recombines TRBV7-9 with TRBJ1-6, with 8 bases fitting TRBD1. CDR3: CASSLWGRGQRGNSPLHF. CDR3 sequence (DNA): TGTGCCAGCAGCTTATGGGGCAGGGGGCAAAGAGGCAATTCACCCCTCCACTTT.